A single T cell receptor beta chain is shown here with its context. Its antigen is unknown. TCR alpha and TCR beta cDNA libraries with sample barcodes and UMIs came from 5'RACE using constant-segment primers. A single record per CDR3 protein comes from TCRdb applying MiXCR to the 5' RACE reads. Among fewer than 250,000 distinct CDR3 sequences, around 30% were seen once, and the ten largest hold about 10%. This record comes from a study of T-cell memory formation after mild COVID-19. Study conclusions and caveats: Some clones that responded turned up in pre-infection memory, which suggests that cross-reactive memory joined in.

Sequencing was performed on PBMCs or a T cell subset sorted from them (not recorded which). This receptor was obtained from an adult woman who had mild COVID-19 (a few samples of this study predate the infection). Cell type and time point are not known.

The CDR3: CASSILGGTEAFF. The CDR3 DNA is TGTGCCAGCAGTATCCTCGGGGGCACTGAAGCTTTCTTT. The genes are TRBV7-6 and TRBJ1-1, with TRBD1 as a possible D gene (5 bases). Trimming shortened V by 6 bases and J by 4 bases, and 12 bases separated the two germline ends. This CDR3 has 13 amino acids. Germline CDR1 SGHVS, CDR2 FNYEAQ.